This T cell receptor beta chain was obtained from a study of response to subunit inactivated influenza vaccine. TCRdb redid the calling of the RT-PCR reads with MiXCR, one entry per CDR3 protein. Seen here are some 500,000 distinct CDR3 sequences, 16% observed once, and the top ten hold approximately 3%. The CDR3 has 14 residues. The germline CDR1 and CDR2 sequences are LNHNV and YYDKDF (reference sequence). Trimming pared 1 base from V and 1 base from J, leaving 7 bases between. The chain joins TRBV15 to TRBJ1-1; possible D gene TRBD1, 5 bases. Sequences were derived from CD4+ T cells sorted from PBMCs, sampled roughly 24 months after vaccination. The receptor comes from a man between 50 and 69 years old who received an inactivated influenza vaccine. For the CDR3, the DNA is TGTGCCACCAGCAGAGGAACAGGGAACACTGAAGCTTTCTTT. Protein sequence: CATSRGTGNTEAFF.